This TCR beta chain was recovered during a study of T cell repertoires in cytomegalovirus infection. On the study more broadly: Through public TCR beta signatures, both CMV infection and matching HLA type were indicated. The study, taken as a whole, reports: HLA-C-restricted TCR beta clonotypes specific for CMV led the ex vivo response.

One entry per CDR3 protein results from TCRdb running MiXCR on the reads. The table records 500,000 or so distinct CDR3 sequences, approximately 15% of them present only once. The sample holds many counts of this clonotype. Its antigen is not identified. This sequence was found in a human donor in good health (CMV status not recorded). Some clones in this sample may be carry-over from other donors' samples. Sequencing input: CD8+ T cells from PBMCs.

CDR3 region: CASSFRGGISYEQYF. The CDR3 coding sequence is TGTGCCAGCAGTTTCAGGGGGGGGATCTCCTACGAGCAGTACTTC. The gene calls are TRBV27 and TRBJ2-7; D tentatively reads TRBD1 or TRBD2 (7 bases each). The germline gives CDR1 MNHEY, CDR2 SMNVEV (reference sequence). Between the trimmed V and J ends, which lost 3 bases and 0 bases, there was a span of 12 bases. This CDR3 is built from 15 residues.